This passage covers 3 T cell receptor beta chains from one sample sequenced in a study of cytomegalovirus exposure and HLA in healthy donors. 60 Vbeta and 13 Jbeta primers were used in PCR. The data were produced by immunoSEQ multiplex PCR, yet TCRdb's version contains in-frame clones alone and is incomplete. Counted here are 150,000 to 200,000 clones, roughly four fifths occurring once; the ten biggest clones make up almost 3%. Sequencing was carried out using PBMCs. The source of these receptors is a woman between 45 and 65 years old in good health and CMV-seropositive.

This clone was detected only a few times. The chain recombines TRBV7-8 with TRBJ1-6, with 12 bases identical to TRBD1. Germline V gene data show CDR1 as SGHVS and CDR2 as FQNEAQ. The CDR3 length is 16 residues. Germline trimming cut 1 base from V and 8 bases from J; bases unmatched to any gene: 3. The CDR3 DNA sequence: TGTGCCAGCAGCTTAGAGGGGACAGGGGGCTATTCACCCCTCCACTTT. Translating gives CASSLEGTGGYSPLHF.

This clone was recorded a few times. The chain combines TRBV12-5 with TRBJ1-5; no clear D gene. V was pared by 6 bases and J by 1 base, with 7 bases between. The CDR3 runs to 13 residues. Germline CDR1 and CDR2: LGHNT and FRNRAP. The CDR3 region is CASGRQSNQPQHF. CDR3 DNA: TGTGCTAGTGGGAGGCAGAGCAATCAGCCCCAGCATTTT.

The V and J genes are TRBV5-5 and TRBJ2-5, with TRBD2 identical over 10 bases. V lost 4 bases and J lost 1; bases outside the gene matches: 4. This CDR3 comprises 15 residues. CDR1 and CDR2 (germline): SGHKS, YYEKEE (reference sequence). As DNA, the CDR3 is TGTGCCAGCAGCCCCGGACTAGCGGTCCAAGAGACCCAGTACTTC. Residues: CASSPGLAVQETQYF.